The subject of this entry is one T cell receptor beta chain. What it binds is unknown. A library of TCRbeta sequences, prepared with unique molecular identifiers, was generated. One entry per CDR3 protein, called by TCRdb with MiXCR from the PCR reads. The sample consists of 600,000 to 700,000 distinct CDR3 sequences, around 14% of them appearing once. Germline assignment: CDR1 SNHLY and CDR2 FYNNEI. This CDR3 comprises 15 residues. Germline trimming cut 6 bases from V and 2 bases from J; bases unmatched to any gene: 9. This specimen belongs to a study of T-cell reconstitution after alpha-beta-depleted transplantation in children. General study results and limits: Newly generated T cells supplied most T-cell counts and diversity one year post-transplant.

The source is a girl aged 2-9 years with congenital amegakaryocytic thrombocytopenia, due to receive a stem cell transplant. The chain recombines TRBV2 with TRBJ2-7; 8 nucleotides align to TRBD1. Sequencing was performed on PBMCs, taken before TCRalphabeta/CD19-depleted stem cell transplant. CDR3 nucleotides: TGTGCCAGCAGCTGGAGGACAGGGAGAACCTACGAGCAGTACTTC. It specifies CASSWRTGRTYEQYF.